Each of the 7 T cell receptor beta chains below was sequenced from the same sample in a study of shared clonotypes between healthy human individuals. Method: immunoSEQ multiplex PCR; TCRdb's copy keeps in-frame clones and lacks some. The repertoire holds under 150,000 clones, with around 71% as singletons. The specimen was memory CD8+ T cells sorted from blood. This sample's subset: CD45RO+ cells pooled with CCR7-negative TemRA cells. The receptors come from a woman aged 25 to 39 in good health.

CDR3 loop: CASSLVGPSREKLFF. CDR3 DNA: TGTGCCAGCAGCTTAGTTGGTCCCAGCAGGGAAAAACTGTTTTTT. The chain recombines TRBV7-8 with TRBJ1-4, with unresolved D. Germline loops: CDR1 SGHVS, CDR2 FQNEAQ. The CDR3 runs to 15 residues. Trimming shortened V by 1 base and J by 8 bases, and 14 bases separated the two germline ends.

The gene calls are TRBV18 and TRBJ2-1; unclear D gene. CDR3 length: 15 residues. Germline V lookup: CDR1 KGHSH, CDR2 LQKENI. Trimming stripped 1 base from V and 5 bases from J, with 12 bases between. The CDR3 DNA reads TGTGCCAGCTCACCACGTTTCGTTCTTAACAATGAGCAGTTCTTC. Its protein is CASSPRFVLNNEQFF.

The chain uses TRBV5-5 and TRBJ1-1, with D possibly being TRBD1 (5 bases). Germline V gene lookup returns CDR1 SGHKS and CDR2 YYEKEE (reference sequence). The V end was cut by 3 bases, the J end by 4 bases, with 10 bases between. The CDR3 has 13 amino acids. The CDR3 spells CASSWGTFTEAFF. In DNA, the CDR3 is TGTGCCAGCAGCTGGGGGACTTTCACTGAAGCTTTCTTT.

This chain joins TRBV25-1 and TRBJ2-7; D unclear. Germline CDR1 reads MGHDK; CDR2 reads SYGVNS. CDR3 length equals 12 residues. The V end was cut by 2 bases, the J end by 0 bases, with 2 bases between. As DNA, the CDR3 is TGTGCCAGCAGTGAAGTCTCCTACGAGCAGTACTTC. It is translated as CASSEVSYEQYF.

This chain's CDR3 is CASSVTGIAEAFF. CDR3 nucleotide sequence: TGTGCCAGCAGTGTGACAGGGATCGCTGAAGCTTTCTTT. This chain uses TRBV25-1 with TRBJ1-1; 7 bases line up with TRBD1. Germline CDR1 MGHDK, CDR2 SYGVNS. The V segment lost 4 bases and the J segment 6 bases; nucleotides outside the gene matches: 5. This CDR3 has 13 residues.

The table lists this clone with a count of one. The rearrangement uses TRBV7-9 and TRBJ2-7; possibly TRBD1 for D (5 bases). Germline V gene sequence: CDR1 SEHNR, CDR2 FQNEAQ (reference sequence). CDR3 length: 16 residues. V shed 2 bases and J shed 1 base, with 15 bases lying between them. The CDR3 DNA is TGTGCCAGCAGCTTAATAGGTCAGGGTGGATCCTACGAGCAGTACTTC. It specifies CASSLIGQGGSYEQYF. Supplemented by reference TRBV7-9 and TRBJ2-7, the full variable domain reads DTGVSQNPRHKITKRGQNVTFRCDPISEHNRLYWYRQTLGQGPEFLTYFQNEAQLEKSRLLSDRFSAERPKGSFSTLEIQRTEQGDSAMYLCASSLIGQGGSYEQYFGPGTRLTVT.

This clone was observed a handful of times. The rearrangement links TRBV6-5 to TRBJ1-4; no firm D call. V gave up 0 bases and J gave up 8 bases, with 13 bases separating them. Looked up from germline, CDR1 is MNHEY and CDR2 is SVGAGI. This CDR3 comprises 15 residues. The CDR3: CASSYSPRPTEKLFF. CDR3 nucleotides: TGTGCCAGCAGTTACTCCCCCAGGCCTACAGAAAAACTGTTTTTT.